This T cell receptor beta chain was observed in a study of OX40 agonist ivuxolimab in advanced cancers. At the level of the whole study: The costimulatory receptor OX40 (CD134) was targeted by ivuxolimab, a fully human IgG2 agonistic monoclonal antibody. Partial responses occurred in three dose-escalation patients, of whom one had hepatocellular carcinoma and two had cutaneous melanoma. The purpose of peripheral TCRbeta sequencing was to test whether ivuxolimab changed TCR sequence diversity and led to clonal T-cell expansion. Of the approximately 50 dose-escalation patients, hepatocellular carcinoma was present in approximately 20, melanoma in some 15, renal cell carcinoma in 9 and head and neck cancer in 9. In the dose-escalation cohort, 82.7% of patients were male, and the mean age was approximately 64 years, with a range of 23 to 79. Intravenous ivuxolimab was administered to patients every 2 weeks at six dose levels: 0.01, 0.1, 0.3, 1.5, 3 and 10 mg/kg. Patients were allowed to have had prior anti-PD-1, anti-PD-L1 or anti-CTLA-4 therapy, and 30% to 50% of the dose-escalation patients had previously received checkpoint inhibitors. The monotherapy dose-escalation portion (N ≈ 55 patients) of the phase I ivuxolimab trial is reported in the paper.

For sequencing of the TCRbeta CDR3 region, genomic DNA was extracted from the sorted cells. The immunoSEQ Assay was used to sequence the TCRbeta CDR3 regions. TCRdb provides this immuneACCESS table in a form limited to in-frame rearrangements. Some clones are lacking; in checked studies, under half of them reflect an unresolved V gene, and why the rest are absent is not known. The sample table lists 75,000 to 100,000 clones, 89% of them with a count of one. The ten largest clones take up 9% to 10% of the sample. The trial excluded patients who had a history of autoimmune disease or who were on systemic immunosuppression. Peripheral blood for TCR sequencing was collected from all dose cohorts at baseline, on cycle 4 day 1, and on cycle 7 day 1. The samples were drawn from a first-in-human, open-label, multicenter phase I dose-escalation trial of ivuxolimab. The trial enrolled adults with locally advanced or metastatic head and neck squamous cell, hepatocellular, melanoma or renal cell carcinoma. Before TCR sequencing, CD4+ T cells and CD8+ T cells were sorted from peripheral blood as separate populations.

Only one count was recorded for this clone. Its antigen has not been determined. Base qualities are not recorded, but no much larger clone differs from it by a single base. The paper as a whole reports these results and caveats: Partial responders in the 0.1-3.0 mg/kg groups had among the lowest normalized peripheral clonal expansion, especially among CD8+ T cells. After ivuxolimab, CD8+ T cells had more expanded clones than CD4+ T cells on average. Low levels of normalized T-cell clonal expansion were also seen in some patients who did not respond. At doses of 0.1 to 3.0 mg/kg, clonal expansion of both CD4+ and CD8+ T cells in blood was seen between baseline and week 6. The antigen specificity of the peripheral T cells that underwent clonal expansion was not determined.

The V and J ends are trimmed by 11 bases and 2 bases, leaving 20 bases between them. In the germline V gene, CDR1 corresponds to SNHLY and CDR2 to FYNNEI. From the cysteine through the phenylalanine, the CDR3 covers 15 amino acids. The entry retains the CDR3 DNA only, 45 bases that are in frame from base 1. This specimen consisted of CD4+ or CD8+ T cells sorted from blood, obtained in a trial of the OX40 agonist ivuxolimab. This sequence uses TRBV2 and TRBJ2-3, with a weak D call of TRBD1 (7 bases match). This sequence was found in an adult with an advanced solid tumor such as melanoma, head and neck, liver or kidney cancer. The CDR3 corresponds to CAFSKGASVTDTQYF. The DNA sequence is TGTGCCTTCTCGAAGGGGGCTAGCGTCACAGATACGCAGTATTTT.